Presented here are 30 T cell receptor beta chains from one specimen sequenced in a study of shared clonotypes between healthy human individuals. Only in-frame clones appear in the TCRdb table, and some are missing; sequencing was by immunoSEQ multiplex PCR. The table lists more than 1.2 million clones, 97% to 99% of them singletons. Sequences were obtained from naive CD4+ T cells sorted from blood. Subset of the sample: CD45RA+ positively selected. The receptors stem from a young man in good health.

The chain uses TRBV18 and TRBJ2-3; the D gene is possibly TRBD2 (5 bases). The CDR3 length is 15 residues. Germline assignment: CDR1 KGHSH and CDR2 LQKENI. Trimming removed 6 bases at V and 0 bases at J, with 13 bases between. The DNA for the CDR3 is TGTGCCAGCTCCGCGGGCCAGACTAGCACAGATACGCAGTATTTT. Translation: CASSAGQTSTDTQYF.

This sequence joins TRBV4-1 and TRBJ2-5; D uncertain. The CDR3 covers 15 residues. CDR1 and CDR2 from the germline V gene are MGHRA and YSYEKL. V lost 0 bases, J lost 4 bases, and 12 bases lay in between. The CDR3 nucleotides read TGCGCCAGCAGCCAAGACTACTACCTGCGAGAGACCCAGTACTTC. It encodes CASSQDYYLRETQYF.

CDR3 nucleotide sequence: TGCGCCAGCAGCCTTTCGCACATGGCGGGAGGGTACAATGAGCAGTTCTTC. Amino acids: CASSLSHMAGGYNEQFF. V and J are TRBV4-3 and TRBJ2-1, with TRBD2 identical over 9 bases. The CDR3 covers 17 residues. Germline V lookup: CDR1 LGHNA, CDR2 YSLEER. With V trimmed by 4 bases and J by 4 bases, 11 bases remained unmatched.

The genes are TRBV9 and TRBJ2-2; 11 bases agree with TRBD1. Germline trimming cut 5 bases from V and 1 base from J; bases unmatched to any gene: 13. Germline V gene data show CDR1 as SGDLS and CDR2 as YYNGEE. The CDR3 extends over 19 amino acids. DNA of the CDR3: TGTGCCAGCAGGACGGATATAGGACAGGGGGCTCTGAACACCGGGGAGCTGTTTTTT. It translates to CASRTDIGQGALNTGELFF.

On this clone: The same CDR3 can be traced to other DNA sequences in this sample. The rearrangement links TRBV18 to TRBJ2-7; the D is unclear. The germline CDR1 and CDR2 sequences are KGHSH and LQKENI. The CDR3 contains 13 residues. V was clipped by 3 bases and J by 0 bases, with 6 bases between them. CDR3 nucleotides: TGTGCCAGCTCACCTCCTAGCTCCTACGAGCAGTACTTC. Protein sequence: CASSPPSSYEQYF.

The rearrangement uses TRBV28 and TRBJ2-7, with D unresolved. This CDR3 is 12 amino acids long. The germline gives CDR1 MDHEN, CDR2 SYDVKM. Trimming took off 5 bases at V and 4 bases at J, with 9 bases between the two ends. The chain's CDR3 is CASSPFRYEQYF. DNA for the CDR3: TGTGCCAGCAGTCCGTTCCGGTACGAGCAGTACTTC.

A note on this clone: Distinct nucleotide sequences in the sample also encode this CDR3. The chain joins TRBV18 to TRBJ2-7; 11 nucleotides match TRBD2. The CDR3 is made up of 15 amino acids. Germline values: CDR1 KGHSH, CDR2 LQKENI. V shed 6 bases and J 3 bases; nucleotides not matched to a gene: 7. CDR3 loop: CASSPRLAGIYEQYF. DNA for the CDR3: TGTGCCAGCTCCCCTCGACTAGCGGGAATCTACGAGCAGTACTTC.

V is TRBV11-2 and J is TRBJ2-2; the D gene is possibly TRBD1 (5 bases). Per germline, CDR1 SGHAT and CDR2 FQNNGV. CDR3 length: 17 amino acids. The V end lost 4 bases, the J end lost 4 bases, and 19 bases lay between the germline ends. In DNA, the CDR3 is TGTGCCAGCAGCTCCATCCATAACAGGCGCCTCACCGGGGAGCTGTTTTTT. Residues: CASSSIHNRRLTGELFF.

The CDR3 DNA is TGCAGCGTTGGGACGGTCTCGGACGAGCAGTACTTC. Translated, it gives CSVGTVSDEQYF. The chain joins TRBV29-1 to TRBJ2-7; no reliable D call. Trimming took off 4 bases at V and 5 bases at J, with 12 bases between the two ends. Germline V gene lookup returns CDR1 SQVTM and CDR2 ANQGSEA. The CDR3 has 12 residues.

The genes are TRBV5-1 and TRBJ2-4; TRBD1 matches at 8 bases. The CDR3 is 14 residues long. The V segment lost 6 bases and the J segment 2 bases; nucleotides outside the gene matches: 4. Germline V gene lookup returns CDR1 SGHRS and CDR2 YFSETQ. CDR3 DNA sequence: TGCGCCAGCAAGACAGGGGATTCCAAAAACATTCAGTACTTC. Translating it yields CASKTGDSKNIQYF.

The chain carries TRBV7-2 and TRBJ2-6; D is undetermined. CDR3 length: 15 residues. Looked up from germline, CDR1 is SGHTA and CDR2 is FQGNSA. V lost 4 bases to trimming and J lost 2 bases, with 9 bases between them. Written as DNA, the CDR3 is TGTGCCAGCAGCTACGAGGTAGCTGGGGCCAACGTCCTGACTTTC. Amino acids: CASSYEVAGANVLTF.

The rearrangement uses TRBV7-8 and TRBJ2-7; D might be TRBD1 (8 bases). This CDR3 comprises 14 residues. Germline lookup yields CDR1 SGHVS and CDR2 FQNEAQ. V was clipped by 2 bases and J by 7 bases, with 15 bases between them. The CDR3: CASSLRTGRGEQYF. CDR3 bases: TGTGCCAGCAGCTTACGGACAGGGAGGGGGGAGCAGTACTTC.

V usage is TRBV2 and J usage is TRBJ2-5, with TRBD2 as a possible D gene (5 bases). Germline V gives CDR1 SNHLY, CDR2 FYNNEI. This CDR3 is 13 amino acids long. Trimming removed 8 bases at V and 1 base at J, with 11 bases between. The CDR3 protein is CASGRGFQETQYF. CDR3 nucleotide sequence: TGTGCCAGCGGGAGAGGTTTCCAAGAGACCCAGTACTTC.

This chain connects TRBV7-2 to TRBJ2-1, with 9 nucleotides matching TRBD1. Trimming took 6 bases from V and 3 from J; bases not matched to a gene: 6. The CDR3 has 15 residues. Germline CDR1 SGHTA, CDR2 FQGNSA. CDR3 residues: CASSRGTGYYNEQFF. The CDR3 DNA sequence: TGTGCCAGCAGTAGAGGGACAGGGTACTACAATGAGCAGTTCTTC.

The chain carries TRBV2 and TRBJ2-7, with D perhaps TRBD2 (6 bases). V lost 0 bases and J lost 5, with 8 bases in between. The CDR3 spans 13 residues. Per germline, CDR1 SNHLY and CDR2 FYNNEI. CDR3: CASSEARRDEQYF. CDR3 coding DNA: TGTGCCAGCAGTGAAGCGCGGAGGGACGAGCAGTACTTC.

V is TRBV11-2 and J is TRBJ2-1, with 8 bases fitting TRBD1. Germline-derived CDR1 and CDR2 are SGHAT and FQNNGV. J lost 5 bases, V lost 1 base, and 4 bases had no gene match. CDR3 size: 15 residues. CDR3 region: CASSLGDRSNNEQFF. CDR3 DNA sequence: TGTGCCAGCAGCTTAGGGGACAGGTCAAACAATGAGCAGTTCTTC. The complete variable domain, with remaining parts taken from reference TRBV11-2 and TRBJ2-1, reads EAGVAQSPRYKIIEKRQSVAFWCNPISGHATLYWYQQILGQGPKLLIQFQNNGVVDDSQLPKDRFSAERLKGVDSTLKIQPAKLEDSAVYLCASSLGDRSNNEQFFGPGTRLTVL.

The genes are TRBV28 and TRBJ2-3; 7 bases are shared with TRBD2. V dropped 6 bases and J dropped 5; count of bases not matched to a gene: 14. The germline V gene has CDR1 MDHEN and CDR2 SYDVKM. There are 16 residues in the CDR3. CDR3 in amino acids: CASSPGAAGMGDTQYF. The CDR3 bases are TGTGCCAGCAGCCCCGGGGCAGCGGGGATGGGAGATACGCAGTATTTT.

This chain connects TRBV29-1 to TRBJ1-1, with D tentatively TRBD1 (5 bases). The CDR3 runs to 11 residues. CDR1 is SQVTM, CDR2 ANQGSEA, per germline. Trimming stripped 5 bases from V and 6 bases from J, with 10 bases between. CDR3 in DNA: TGCAGCGTTTTCGACAGACCTGAAGCTTTCTTT. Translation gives CSVFDRPEAFF.

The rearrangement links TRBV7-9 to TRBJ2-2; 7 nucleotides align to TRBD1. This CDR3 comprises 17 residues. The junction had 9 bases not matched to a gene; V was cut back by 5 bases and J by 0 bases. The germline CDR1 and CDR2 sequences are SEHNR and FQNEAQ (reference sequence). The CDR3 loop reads CASSHPVGTANTGELFF. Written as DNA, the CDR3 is TGTGCCAGCAGCCACCCGGTTGGGACAGCGAACACCGGGGAGCTGTTTTTT.

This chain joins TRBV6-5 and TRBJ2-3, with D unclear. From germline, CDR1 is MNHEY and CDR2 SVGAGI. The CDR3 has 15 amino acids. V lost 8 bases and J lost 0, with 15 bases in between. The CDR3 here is CASAWQLSSTDTQYF. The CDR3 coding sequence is TGTGCCAGCGCCTGGCAGCTGTCGAGCACAGATACGCAGTATTTT.

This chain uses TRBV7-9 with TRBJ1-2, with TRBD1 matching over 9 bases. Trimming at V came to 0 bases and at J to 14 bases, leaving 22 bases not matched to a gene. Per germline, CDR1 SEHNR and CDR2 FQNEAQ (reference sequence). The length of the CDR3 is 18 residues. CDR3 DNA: TGTGCCAGCAGCTTAGCCCTCGGGACAGGGAGAACTATGGGGTTGGAAACCTTC. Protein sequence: CASSLALGTGRTMGLETF. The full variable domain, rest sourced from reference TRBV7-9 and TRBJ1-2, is DTGVSQNPRHKITKRGQNVTFRCDPISEHNRLYWYRQTLGQGPEFLTYFQNEAQLEKSRLLSDRFSAERPKGSFSTLEIQRTEQGDSAMYLCASSLALGTGRTMGLETFGSGTRLTVV.

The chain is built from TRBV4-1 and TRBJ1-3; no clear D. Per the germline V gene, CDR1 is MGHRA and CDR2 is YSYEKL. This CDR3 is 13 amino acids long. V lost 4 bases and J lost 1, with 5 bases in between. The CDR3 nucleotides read TGCGCCAGCAGCCTCGCTTCTGGAAACACCATATATTTT. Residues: CASSLASGNTIYF.

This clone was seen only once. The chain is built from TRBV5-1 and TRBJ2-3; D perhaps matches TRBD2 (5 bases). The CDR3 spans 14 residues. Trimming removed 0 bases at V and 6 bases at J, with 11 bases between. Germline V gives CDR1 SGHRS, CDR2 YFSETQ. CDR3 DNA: TGCGCCAGCAGCTTGGCGTGGGAGTCGGATACGCAGTATTTT. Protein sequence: CASSLAWESDTQYF. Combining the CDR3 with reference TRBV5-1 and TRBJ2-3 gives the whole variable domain KAGVTQTPRYLIKTRGQQVTLSCSPISGHRSVSWYQQTPGQGLQFLFEYFSETQRNKGNFPGRFSGRQFSNSRSEMNVSTLELGDSALYLCASSLAWESDTQYFGPGTRLTVL.

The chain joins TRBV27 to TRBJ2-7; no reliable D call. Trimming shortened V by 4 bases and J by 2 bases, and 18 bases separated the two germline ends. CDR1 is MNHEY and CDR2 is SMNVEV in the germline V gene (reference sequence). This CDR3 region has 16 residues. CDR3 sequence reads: CASSSKKFDKTYEQYF. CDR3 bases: TGTGCCAGCAGTTCCAAGAAATTCGACAAGACCTACGAGCAGTACTTC.

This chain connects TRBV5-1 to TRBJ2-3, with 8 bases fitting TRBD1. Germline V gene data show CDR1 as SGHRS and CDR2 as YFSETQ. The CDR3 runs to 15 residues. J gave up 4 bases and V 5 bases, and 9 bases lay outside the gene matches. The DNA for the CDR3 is TGCGCCAGCAGAACGGACAGGGCTGGCGCAGATACGCAGTATTTT. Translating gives CASRTDRAGADTQYF.

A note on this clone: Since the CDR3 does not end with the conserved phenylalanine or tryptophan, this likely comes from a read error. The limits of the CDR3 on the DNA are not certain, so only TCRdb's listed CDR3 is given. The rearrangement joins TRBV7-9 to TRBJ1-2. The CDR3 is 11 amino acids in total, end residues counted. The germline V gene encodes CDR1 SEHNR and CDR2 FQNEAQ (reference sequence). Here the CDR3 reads CASSFSQGGDI.

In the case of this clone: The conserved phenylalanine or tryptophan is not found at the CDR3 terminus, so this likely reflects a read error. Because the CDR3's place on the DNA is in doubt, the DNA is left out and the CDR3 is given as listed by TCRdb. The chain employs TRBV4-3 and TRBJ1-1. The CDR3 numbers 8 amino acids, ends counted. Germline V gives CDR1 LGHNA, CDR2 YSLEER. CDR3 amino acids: CASSQFAA.

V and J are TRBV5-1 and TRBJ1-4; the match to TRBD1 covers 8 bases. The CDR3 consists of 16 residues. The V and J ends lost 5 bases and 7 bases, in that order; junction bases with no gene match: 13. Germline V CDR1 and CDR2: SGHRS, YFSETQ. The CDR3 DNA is TGCGCCAGCAGAACCTCTACAGGGGGTACTTTTGAAAAACTGTTTTTT. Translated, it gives CASRTSTGGTFEKLFF. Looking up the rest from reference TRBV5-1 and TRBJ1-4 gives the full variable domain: KAGVTQTPRYLIKTRGQQVTLSCSPISGHRSVSWYQQTPGQGLQFLFEYFSETQRNKGNFPGRFSGRQFSNSRSEMNVSTLELGDSALYLCASRTSTGGTFEKLFFGSGTQLSVL.

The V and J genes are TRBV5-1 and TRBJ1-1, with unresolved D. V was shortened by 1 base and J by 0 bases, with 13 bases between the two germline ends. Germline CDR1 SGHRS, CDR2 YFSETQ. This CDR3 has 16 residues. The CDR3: CASSLSVGRLNTEAFF. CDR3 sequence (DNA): TGCGCCAGCAGCTTGTCAGTGGGCAGATTGAACACTGAAGCTTTCTTT.

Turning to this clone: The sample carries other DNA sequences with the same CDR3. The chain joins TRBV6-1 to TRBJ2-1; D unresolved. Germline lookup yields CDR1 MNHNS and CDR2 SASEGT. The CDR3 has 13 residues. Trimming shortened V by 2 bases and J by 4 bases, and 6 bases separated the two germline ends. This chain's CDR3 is CASSETSYNEQFF. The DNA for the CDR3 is TGTGCCAGCAGTGAAACTTCATACAATGAGCAGTTCTTC.